This T cell receptor beta chain was captured by sequencing in a study of shared clonotypes between healthy human individuals. Assay: immunoSEQ multiplex PCR; the TCRdb copy retains only in-frame clones and omits some. The profile shows more than 150,000 clones, roughly 91% of them singletons. Germline V gene lookup returns CDR1 MDHEN and CDR2 SYDVKM. There are 15 residues in the CDR3. Trimming took 2 bases from V and 4 from J, leaving 13 bases between them. Material for sequencing was naive CD4+ T cells sorted from blood. Documented subset: CD45RA+ positively selected. The TCR comes from a woman aged 25 to 39 in good health. This sequence joins TRBV28 and TRBJ2-3; tentatively, D is TRBD1 or TRBD2 (7 bases each). The CDR3 nucleotides are TGTGCCAGCAGTTTAGTCCAGGGGGGGGCAGATACGCAGTATTTT. Encoded protein: CASSLVQGGADTQYF.